One sample yielded the 27 T cell receptor beta chains listed below, sequenced in a study of Graves' ophthalmopathy and Graves' hyperthyroidism. The authors amplified TCR beta CDR3 regions, and they did so from RNA transcripts for repertoire sequencing. RT-PCR was first run with HTBI primers, then multiplex PCR in a second round. One entry per CDR3 protein results from TCRdb running MiXCR on the multiplex PCR reads. Of roughly 600,000 distinct CDR3 sequences in the sample, under 40% were seen once. The sample consisted of peripheral blood or thyroid tissue (not recorded which). These receptors all stem from an adult man with Graves' hyperthyroidism.

The chain employs TRBV30 and TRBJ1-1; possibly TRBD1 for D (6 bases). The V end lost 0 bases, the J end lost 11 bases, and 13 bases lay between the germline ends. The CDR3 consists of 12 residues. Germline CDR1 and CDR2: GTSNPN and SVGIG (reference sequence). The DNA of the CDR3 is TGTGCCTGGAGTGTACCCGGCCAGGGGGCTTTCTTT. This codes for CAWSVPGQGAFF.

This clonotype was counted ten times or more. J is TRBJ1-6 and V is TRBV6-5, with a possible D match to TRBD1 (6 bases). This CDR3 is 14 amino acids long. V was shortened by 4 bases and J by 11 bases, with 15 bases between the two germline ends. The V gene's germline CDR1 is MNHEY and CDR2 SVGAGI. The CDR3 DNA reads as TGTGCCAGCAGTTGGGGGAGGGGGTGGACACCCCTCCACTTT. Its translation: CASSWGRGWTPLHF.

Concerning this clonotype: Because it lacks the conserved phenylalanine or tryptophan at the end, this CDR3 is likely a read error. The chain carries TRBV7-8 and TRBJ2-2; weak D call: TRBD2 (6 bases). Germline V gene data show CDR1 as SGHVS and CDR2 as FQNEAQ. The CDR3 extends over 14 amino acids. The ends were cut back, 9 bases at V and 5 bases at J, with 16 bases in the middle. The DNA for the CDR3 is TGTGCCAGTACCCCTACGGAGGGGACCGGGGAGCTGTTTCTT. It codes for CASTPTEGTGELFL.

Turning to this clonotype: It may be a read error: a sequence one base away is much more abundant. V usage is TRBV25-1 and J usage is TRBJ2-3, with unresolved D. Trimming pared 4 bases from V and 0 bases from J, leaving 14 bases between. CDR1 is MGHDK and CDR2 is SYGVNS in the germline V gene. This CDR3 region has 16 residues. CDR3 amino acids: CASSGLETHSTDTQYF. In DNA, the CDR3 is TGTGCCAGCAGTGGCCTAGAAACACACAGCACAGATACGCAGTATTTT.

The V gene is TRBV24-1, the J gene TRBJ1-1; 7 positions agree with TRBD1. From germline, CDR1 is KGHDR and CDR2 SFDVKD. The ends lost 5 bases at V and 1 base at J; junction bases unmatched: 3. This CDR3 contains 14 residues. The CDR3 spells CATSVGTANTEAFF. In nucleotides, the CDR3 is TGTGCCACCAGTGTCGGGACAGCGAACACTGAAGCTTTCTTT.

This clonotype was counted at least ten times. This chain uses TRBV19 with TRBJ1-1; the D is unclear. The V and J ends lost 9 bases and 2 bases respectively, with 34 bases between them. Germline V lookup: CDR1 LNHDA, CDR2 SQIVND (reference sequence). There are 20 residues in the CDR3. CDR3 in DNA: TGTGCCAGGTCAGAGGGTCTTGCCGTTCGACATTTACCGAAAAACACTGAAGCTTTCTTT. Protein product: CARSEGLAVRHLPKNTEAFF.

The chain joins TRBV25-1 to TRBJ1-5; tentative D call: TRBD1 (6 bases). Trimming took 3 bases from V and 7 from J, leaving 13 bases between them. Germline loops: CDR1 MGHDK, CDR2 SYGVNS. CDR3 length equals 14 residues. CDR3 in amino acids: CASSEGGGGQPQHF. The DNA for the CDR3 is TGTGCCAGCAGTGAGGGGGGCGGCGGGCAGCCCCAGCATTTT.

This clonotype has a count of ten or more. J is TRBJ2-7 and V is TRBV5-8, with 9 bases aligning to TRBD2. This CDR3 has 15 amino acids. Per germline, CDR1 SGHTS and CDR2 YDEGEE. Unmatched junction bases numbered 11, after V lost 3 bases and J lost 7 bases. CDR3 protein: CASSSVLAGAEEQYF. The CDR3 DNA follows: TGTGCCAGCAGCTCCGTTTTAGCGGGAGCGGAAGAGCAGTACTTC.

About this clonotype itself: Given the absence of the conserved phenylalanine or tryptophan at the CDR3 end, a read error is likely. It is unclear where the CDR3 begins or ends on the DNA, so no DNA is shown, and the CDR3 is as TCRdb lists it. The rearrangement links TRBV9 to TRBJ2-7. CDR1 SGDLS and CDR2 YYNGEE come from the germline V gene. The CDR3 spans 8 residues, counting both ends. This CDR3 is CASSVGNR.

The sample holds one count of this clonotype. V and J are TRBV5-1 and TRBJ1-1, with a tentative D call TRBD1 (5 bases). V dropped 0 bases and J dropped 11 bases, with 14 bases sitting between them. The CDR3 totals 13 residues. Germline lookup yields CDR1 SGHRS and CDR2 YFSETQ. CDR3 sequence reads: CASSLDLGVGAFF. The CDR3 nucleotides read TGCGCCAGCAGCTTGGATTTGGGGGTGGGGGCTTTCTTT.

The chain links TRBV7-9 to TRBJ2-5; the match to TRBD2 covers 9 bases. Germline V gives CDR1 SEHNR, CDR2 FQNEAQ (reference sequence). Trimming cost V 1 base and J 3 bases; bases outside gene matches: 9. CDR3 length: 17 residues. The DNA of the CDR3 is TGTGCCAGCAGCTTAGAACCGGGCGGGAGGGCGAAAGAGACCCAGTACTTC. This encodes CASSLEPGGRAKETQYF. Filled out from reference TRBV7-9 and TRBJ2-5, the complete variable domain reads DTGVSQNPRHKITKRGQNVTFRCDPISEHNRLYWYRQTLGQGPEFLTYFQNEAQLEKSRLLSDRFSAERPKGSFSTLEIQRTEQGDSAMYLCASSLEPGGRAKETQYFGPGTRLLVL.

The table lists this clonotype with a few counts. This chain links TRBV29-1 with TRBJ2-7; 10 bases align to TRBD2. The tail of the sequence fits TRBJ2-1 better, so the J call may be wrong. CDR3 size: 14 residues. CDR1 SQVTM and CDR2 ANQGSEA come from the germline V gene. CDR3 amino acids: CSVVSSGSYNEQFF. DNA for the CDR3: TGCAGCGTTGTGTCTAGCGGGAGCTACAATGAGCAGTTCTTC.

This clonotype has only a few counts. V and J are TRBV7-9 and TRBJ2-7; weak D call: TRBD1 (6 bases). The CDR3 extends over 15 amino acids. Germline V CDR1 and CDR2: SEHNR, FQNEAQ (reference sequence). Trimming took off 5 bases at V and 2 bases at J, with 16 bases between the two ends. This CDR3 is CASSLRQVLAYEQYF. The CDR3 DNA reads TGTGCCAGCAGCCTGCGACAGGTTCTAGCCTACGAGCAGTACTTC.

The CDR3 spells CASSLARVRLEAGANVLTF. CDR3 bases: TGCGCCAGCAGCTTGGCCAGGGTCCGCTTAGAGGCTGGGGCCAACGTCCTGACTTTC. The V call is TRBV5-1, the J call TRBJ2-6; D might be TRBD1 (5 bases). Trimming took 0 bases from V and 2 from J, leaving 18 bases between them. This CDR3 contains 19 residues. The germline V gene encodes CDR1 SGHRS and CDR2 YFSETQ.

This clonotype has just a few counts. The V and J genes are TRBV5-5 and TRBJ1-3, with 8 bases matching TRBD1. J was trimmed by 4 bases and V by 3 bases; bases with no gene match: 12. Germline CDR1 SGHKS, CDR2 YYEKEE (reference sequence). The CDR3 runs to 17 residues. In nucleotides, the CDR3 is TGTGCCAGCAGCTACGTTCCGACAGGGGAATTGGGAAACACCATATATTTT. Encoded protein: CASSYVPTGELGNTIYF. Supplemented by reference TRBV5-5 and TRBJ1-3, the full variable domain reads DAGVTQSPTHLIKTRGQQVTLRCSPISGHKSVSWYQQVLGQGPQFIFQYYEKEERGRGNFPDRFSARQFPNYSSELNVNALLLGDSALYLCASSYVPTGELGNTIYFGEGSWLTVV.

Concerning this clonotype itself: The CDR3 carries no conserved terminal phenylalanine or tryptophan, so it likely arises from a read error. Because the CDR3's place on the DNA is in doubt, the DNA is left out and the CDR3 is given as listed by TCRdb. J is TRBJ2-7 and V is TRBV2; the table's D call of TRBD2 was not tested on the DNA. CDR1 is SNHLY and CDR2 is FYNNEI in the germline V gene. The CDR3 totals 8 residues, both ends included. CDR3 sequence: CASSPLPP.

This clonotype appeared many times. The chain employs TRBV7-8 and TRBJ1-2; D unresolved. CDR1 is SGHVS and CDR2 is FQNEAQ in the germline V gene. The CDR3 extends over 12 amino acids. V lost 0 bases and J 3 bases, leaving 2 bases between the germline ends. In DNA form, the CDR3 reads TGTGCCAGCAGCTTAGCGGACTATGGCTACACCTTC. This gives the protein CASSLADYGYTF. Drawing the rest from reference TRBV7-8 and TRBJ1-2, the complete variable domain is GAGVSQSPRYKVAKRGQDVALRCDPISGHVSLFWYQQALGQGPEFLTYFQNEAQLDKSGLPSDRFFAERPEGSVSTLKIQRTQQEDSAVYLCASSLADYGYTFGSGTRLTVV.

The chain links TRBV15 to TRBJ2-1; 8 positions match TRBD2. The germline V gene encodes CDR1 LNHNV and CDR2 YYDKDF (reference sequence). The junction had 11 bases not matched to a gene; V was cut back by 4 bases and J by 6 bases. The CDR3 runs 16 residues. This CDR3 is CATSNPLSGSINEQFF. The CDR3 DNA follows: TGTGCCACCAGCAACCCCTTGAGCGGGAGTATCAATGAGCAGTTCTTC.

This clonotype was observed at least ten times. The chain recombines TRBV7-2 with TRBJ2-5, with TRBD2 matching over 13 bases. The V segment lost 5 bases and the J segment 5 bases; nucleotides outside the gene matches: 8. The CDR3 sequence is 16 residues long. Germline V gives CDR1 SGHTA, CDR2 FQGNSA. CDR3 region: CASSLLGLAGAETQYF. CDR3 bases: TGTGCCAGCAGCCTCCTCGGACTAGCGGGGGCGGAGACCCAGTACTTC.

This chain connects TRBV12-3 or TRBV12-4 to TRBJ1-4, with D uncertain. This CDR3 is 12 amino acids long. Trimming shortened V by 3 bases and J by 7 bases, and 6 bases separated the two germline ends. The CDR3: CASSFSGEKLFF. The CDR3, as DNA: TGTGCCAGCAGTTTCAGCGGTGAAAAACTGTTTTTT.

Concerning this clonotype itself: Compared with germline, one end of the junction differs, possibly owing to a read error. V gene TRBV19 combines with J gene TRBJ1-5, with D perhaps matching TRBD1 (6 bases). CDR1 is LNHDA and CDR2 is SQIVND in the germline V gene (reference sequence). The CDR3 length is 14 residues. CDR3 DNA sequence: TGTGCCCGTAGTATAACAGGGAGCAATCAGCCCCAGCATTTT. Protein: CARSITGSNQPQHF.

The V gene is TRBV12-3 or TRBV12-4, the J gene TRBJ2-3; maybe TRBD2 (5 bases). V lost 6 bases and J lost 0, with 10 bases in between. The CDR3 totals 14 residues. The chain's CDR3 is CASSQRKSTDTQYF. For the CDR3, the DNA is TGTGCCAGCAGCCAGCGGAAAAGCACAGATACGCAGTATTTT.

This chain links TRBV4-1 with TRBJ1-1; TRBD1 aligns across 8 bases. The CDR3 is 15 amino acids. CDR1 MGHRA and CDR2 YSYEKL come from the germline V gene. V lost 0 bases to trimming and J lost 4 bases; unmatched junction nucleotides: 4. In DNA, the CDR3 is TGCGCCAGCAGCCAAGACCAGGGGGCCAGCACTGAAGCTTTCTTT. It is translated as CASSQDQGASTEAFF.

CDR3 DNA sequence: TGTGCCAGCAGTACCGGGACAGGGGAGGATGGCTACACCTTC. Amino acid sequence: CASSTGTGEDGYTF. This rearrangement joins TRBV11-2 to TRBJ1-2; TRBD1 agrees at 10 bases. CDR1 and CDR2 (germline): SGHAT, FQNNGV. The CDR3 runs 14 residues. The junction had 7 bases not matched to a gene; V was cut back by 6 bases and J by 6 bases.

This chain links TRBV19 with TRBJ2-3; weak D call: TRBD1 (6 bases). The CDR3 totals 15 residues. The germline V and J ends were trimmed by 1 base and 1 base, with 9 bases remaining between them. Germline V lookup: CDR1 LNHDA, CDR2 SQIVND (reference sequence). The CDR3 loop is CASSIVNRGTDTQYF. CDR3 sequence (DNA): TGTGCCAGTAGTATAGTCAACAGGGGCACAGATACGCAGTATTTT.

This clonotype came up many times. The chain carries TRBV7-8 and TRBJ2-5; 11 bases are shared with TRBD2. The CDR3 length is 16 residues. J lost 9 bases, V lost 1 base, and 10 bases had no gene match. Germline lookup yields CDR1 SGHVS and CDR2 FQNEAQ. CDR3 in DNA: TGTGCCAGCAGCTTAGACGAACTAGCGGGAGTTTCTGCCCAGTACTTC. As protein: CASSLDELAGVSAQYF. Full variable domain (rest looked up from reference TRBV7-8 and TRBJ2-5): GAGVSQSPRYKVAKRGQDVALRCDPISGHVSLFWYQQALGQGPEFLTYFQNEAQLDKSGLPSDRFFAERPEGSVSTLKIQRTQQEDSAVYLCASSLDELAGVSAQYFGPGTRLLVL.

The CDR3 spells CASSLPREPPYEQYF. In DNA, the CDR3 is TGTGCCAGCAGCTTACCCCGGGAGCCTCCCTACGAGCAGTACTTC. The chain links TRBV7-9 to TRBJ2-7; D might be TRBD2 (6 bases). In germline, CDR1 is SEHNR, CDR2 FQNEAQ (reference sequence). V lost 2 bases and J lost 2, with 13 bases in between. The CDR3 contains 15 residues.